The rows below give T cell receptor beta chains drawn from one sample of a study of OX40 agonist ivuxolimab in advanced cancers. Profiling relied on immunoSEQ multiplex PCR, and the TCRdb table lists in-frame clones only, not all of them. The table shows about 23,000 clones, with 80% to 90% occurring only once. Sequencing was performed on CD4+ or CD8+ T cells sorted from blood, taken in a trial of the OX40 agonist ivuxolimab. Receptors were obtained from an adult with an advanced solid tumor such as melanoma, head and neck, liver or kidney cancer. Each CDR3 is given with its conserved first and last residue. Each record gives: D gene, V gene, clone size, J gene, CDR3 protein, CDR3 DNA. D genes are given only for firm matches. Clone size is stated in some rows and not others, as once, few, many or a class when expanded.

>-|TRBV5-5|-|TRBJ1-2
CASSSATANYGYTF
TGTGCCAGCAGCTCTGCGACAGCTAACTATGGCTACACCTTC
>-|TRBV9|-|TRBJ2-5
CASSVALVGTQYF
TGTGCCAGCAGCGTAGCATTAGTAGGGACCCAGTACTTC
>-|TRBV19|-|TRBJ2-7
CASTPGSLYEQYF
TGTGCCAGTACCCCGGGGAGCCTCTACGAGCAGTACTTC
>-|TRBV15|-|TRBJ1-2
CATSRREGSEYGYTF
TGTGCCACCAGCAGACGAGAGGGTTCTGAGTATGGCTACACCTTC
>-|TRBV7-9|-|TRBJ2-5
CASSFPGNQETQYF
TGTGCCAGCAGCTTCCCAGGGAACCAAGAGACCCAGTACTTC
>TRBD1|TRBV6-5|-|TRBJ2-5
CASRGQGGRETQYF
TGTGCCAGCAGGGGACAGGGAGGGCGAGAGACCCAGTACTTC
>-|TRBV18|once|TRBJ1-2
CASSPVNRDKNYGYTF
TGTGCCAGCTCACCGGTCAACAGGGACAAGAACTATGGCTACACCTTC
>TRBD2|TRBV4-3|-|TRBJ2-2
CASSQGTGGRTGELFF
TGCGCCAGCAGCCAAGGGACGGGGGGGCGCACCGGGGAGCTGTTTTTT
>TRBD2|TRBV4-3|-|TRBJ2-7
CASSQEGLGTYEQYF
TGCGCCAGCAGCCAAGAGGGACTAGGGACCTACGAGCAGTACTTC
>-|TRBV5-6|-|TRBJ1-3
CASSSRVWEEPGNTIYF
TGTGCCAGCAGCTCCCGAGTGTGGGAAGAGCCGGGAAACACCATATATTTT
>-|TRBV7-9|-|TRBJ2-7
CASSFPGDEQYF
TGTGCCAGCAGCTTCCCCGGGGACGAGCAGTACTTC
>-|TRBV27|-|TRBJ1-2
CASSPPGQSNGYTF
TGTGCCAGCAGTCCGCCGGGCCAATCGAATGGCTACACCTTC
>-|TRBV14|-|TRBJ2-2
CASSLAGGTGELFF
TGTGCCAGCAGCTTAGCTGGGGGAACCGGGGAGCTGTTTTTT
>-|TRBV23-1|-|TRBJ1-5
CASSQSGRGALDNQPQHF
TGCGCCAGCAGTCAATCTGGTAGGGGGGCGCTGGACAATCAGCCCCAGCATTTT
>-|TRBV4-2|-|TRBJ1-5
CASSQEWDSNQPQHF
TGTGCCAGCAGCCAAGAGTGGGATAGCAATCAGCCCCAGCATTTT
>-|TRBV4-3|-|TRBJ2-1
CASSQGANEQFF
TGCGCCAGCAGCCAAGGTGCGAATGAGCAGTTCTTC
>TRBD1|TRBV6-5|-|TRBJ2-7
CASSGTGLYEQYF
TGTGCCAGCAGTGGGACAGGGCTCTACGAGCAGTACTTC
>-|TRBV10-3|-|TRBJ1-1
CAISESRIVNTEAFF
TGTGCCATCAGTGAGTCGCGTATCGTGAACACTGAAGCTTTCTTT
>-|TRBV25-1|-|TRBJ2-7
CASSGSWKPVEQYF
TGTGCCAGCAGTGGGTCGTGGAAGCCAGTAGAGCAGTACTTC
>-|TRBV27|-|TRBJ2-5
CASSYGVGIETQYF
TGTGCCAGCAGTTACGGGGTGGGGATAGAGACCCAGTACTTC
>-|TRBV4-1|-|TRBJ1-1
CASSQDSLNTEAFF
TGCGCCAGCAGCCAAGACAGTCTGAACACTGAAGCTTTCTTT
>-|TRBV4-3|-|TRBJ2-7
CASSQGDTGQPSYEQYF
TGCGCCAGCAGCCAAGGGGATACAGGACAGCCCTCCTACGAGCAGTACTTC
>TRBD2|TRBV19|-|TRBJ2-5
CASSIRKTSGGWEETQYF
TGTGCCAGTAGTATCCGAAAAACTAGCGGGGGGTGGGAAGAGACCCAGTACTTC
>TRBD1|TRBV13|-|TRBJ2-1
CASSSNYFGQGPNEQFF
TGTGCCAGCAGCTCCAATTATTTCGGACAGGGTCCCAATGAGCAGTTCTTC
>TRBD2|TRBV9|few|TRBJ2-5
CASSTAGGWTQYF
TGTGCCAGCAGCACCGCCGGGGGGTGGACCCAGTACTTC
>-|TRBV28|-|TRBJ2-2
CATTLEGIGELFF
TGTGCCACCACCCTAGAGGGAATCGGGGAGCTGTTTTTT
>TRBD1|TRBV19|-|TRBJ1-2
CASRTGGAGYTF
TGTGCCAGTAGGACAGGGGGCGCCGGCTACACCTTC
>TRBD1|TRBV5-6|-|TRBJ1-4
CASSTGTGPEKLFF
TGTGCCAGCAGCACCGGGACAGGGCCTGAAAAACTGTTTTTT
>-|TRBV7-4|-|TRBJ2-7
CASSLNRDTFYEQYF
TGTGCCAGCAGCTTAAATCGGGACACCTTCTACGAGCAGTACTTC
>-|TRBV27|few|TRBJ1-6
CASSFTEHLSPLHF
TGTGCCAGCAGTTTCACAGAGCATCTATCACCCCTCCACTTT
>-|TRBV5-4|-|TRBJ1-1
CASSLGEGTEAFF
TGTGCCAGCAGCTTAGGAGAAGGTACTGAAGCTTTCTTT
>TRBD1|TRBV7-9|few|TRBJ1-4
CASTSDRGKDPTTNEKLFF
TGTGCCAGCACGAGCGACAGGGGAAAAGACCCTACAACTAATGAAAAACTGTTTTTT
>-|TRBV6-6|-|TRBJ2-2
CASIRNTGELFF
TGTGCCAGCATCCGAAACACCGGGGAGCTGTTTTTT
>-|TRBV13|-|TRBJ2-1
CASSLGNEQFF
TGTGCCAGCAGCCTTGGGAATGAGCAGTTCTTC
>-|TRBV7-6|-|TRBJ1-1
CASSLVGELNTEAFF
TGTGCCAGCAGCTTAGTGGGGGAGCTGAACACTGAAGCTTTCTTT
>TRBD2|TRBV5-1|once|TRBJ2-1
CASSSSGGFVDEQFF
TGCGCCAGCAGCTCTAGCGGGGGCTTCGTCGATGAGCAGTTCTTC
>-|TRBV6-5|-|TRBJ2-2
CASSLTTGELFF
TGTGCCAGCAGTTTGACCACCGGGGAGCTGTTTTTT
>-|TRBV7-9|-|TRBJ2-1
CASSSGGTEQFF
TGTGCCAGCAGCTCCGGGGGCACTGAGCAGTTCTTC
>-|TRBV6-5|-|TRBJ1-2
CASSTGTGGFYGYTF
TGTGCCAGCAGTACGGGGACTGGGGGTTTCTATGGCTACACCTTC
>-|TRBV7-8|once|TRBJ2-2
CASSSTGGQDRTGELFF
TGTGCCAGCAGCTCCACGGGGGGACAGGATCGCACCGGGGAGCTGTTTTTT
>-|TRBV27|once|TRBJ2-7
CARPRDPRPYEQYF
TGTGCCAGACCGAGGGACCCGAGGCCCTACGAGCAGTACTTC
>-|TRBV2|-|TRBJ1-4
CASSASGASNEKLFF
TGTGCCAGCAGTGCTAGCGGGGCGAGTAATGAAAAACTGTTTTTT
>TRBD1|TRBV7-8|-|TRBJ2-7
CASSLGAGGHYEQYF
TGTGCCAGCAGCTTAGGGGCAGGGGGTCACTACGAGCAGTACTTC
>-|TRBV6-5|-|TRBJ1-2
CASSSDTTPPFYGYTF
TGTGCCAGCAGTTCGGACACCACACCTCCATTCTATGGCTACACCTTC
>-|TRBV4-3|once|TRBJ1-1
CASSPSTVGTEAFF
TGCGCCAGCAGCCCGTCGACGGTGGGAACTGAAGCTTTCTTT
>TRBD1|TRBV7-9|-|TRBJ1-2
CASSSLTRGGGGYTF
TGTGCCAGCAGCTCCCTTACCCGAGGGGGCGGAGGCTACACCTTC